This T cell receptor beta chain was captured in a study of TIL therapy for anti-PD-1-resistant metastatic lung cancer. Study-level findings and limits: The cohort had more treatment-naive, never-smoker and oncogene-addicted patients than typical.

Time point specified: pre-treatment sample, taken before nivolumab and TIL therapy. This CDR3 has 15 residues. J gave up 1 base and V 1 base, and 2 bases lay outside the gene matches. CDR1 and CDR2 (germline): MNHNY, SVGAGI (reference sequence). The immunoSEQ assay was v3. Survey-level samples got approximately 2.1 million read pairs; deep-level samples got roughly 4.5-6 million. Clones were sequenced by immunoSEQ multiplex PCR, and TCRdb holds only the in-frame ones, with some missing. This sample has about 50,000 clones, with around 80% found just once. On this clone itself: Its cognate antigen is unknown.

This sample comprised blood, obtained at baseline. The clonotype comes from a woman between 30 and 80 years old with non-small cell lung cancer. The rearrangement uses TRBV6-6 and TRBJ2-3; 7 bases map to TRBD2. The CDR3 nucleotides are TGTGCCAGCAGTTACTTGGCGGGGGGCACAGATACGCAGTATTTT. Protein sequence: CASSYLAGGTDTQYF.